These T cell receptor beta chains were read from a single sample in a study of cytomegalovirus exposure and HLA in healthy donors. Assay: immunoSEQ multiplex PCR; the TCRdb copy retains only in-frame clones and omits some. The sample gives about 220,000 clones, 75% to 90% of which show up once; roughly 0.75% is in the top ten. Sequencing was performed on PBMCs. These receptors all stem from a boy younger than 10 in good health and CMV-seronegative. Each CDR3 is given with its conserved first and last residue. D genes are given only for firm matches. Where a row states a size, it is once, few, many or the class of an expanded clone; other rows omit it.

j_call	clone_size	v_call	d_call	cdr3_nt	cdr3_aa
TRBJ2-1	few	TRBV6-1	TRBD1	TGTGCCAGCAGGGGGGTGGGACAGGGGAACAATGAGCAGTTCTTC	CASRGVGQGNNEQFF
TRBJ2-7	-	TRBV5-1	TRBD2	TGCGCCAGCAGCTTGGAGCGGGGGTTCTACGAGCAGTACTTC	CASSLERGFYEQYF
TRBJ2-5	-	TRBV18	TRBD2	TGTGCTAGTACTAGCGGGAGCCAAGAGACCCAGTACTTC	CASTSGSQETQYF
TRBJ2-3	-	TRBV9	TRBD2	TGTGCCAGCAGCGTCACAGCGGGAGACACAGATACGCAGTATTTT	CASSVTAGDTDTQYF
TRBJ2-7	-	TRBV7-9	-	TGTGCCAGCAGCTACCCCGGGAGCTCCTACGAGCAGTACTTC	CASSYPGSSYEQYF
TRBJ2-1	-	TRBV7-6	-	TGTGCCAGCAGCTTAGAAGAGGAGGTACCAAAGCAGTTCTTC	CASSLEEEVPKQFF
TRBJ1-2	-	TRBV5-5	TRBD1	TGTGCCAGCAGCTCGGACAGGGACTATGGCTACACCTTC	CASSSDRDYGYTF
TRBJ1-1	once	TRBV6-4	-	TGTGCCAGCAGTGTCGAGGGTGGCACTGAAGCTTTCTTT	CASSVEGGTEAFF
TRBJ2-2	-	TRBV11-3	TRBD1	TGTGCCAGCAGCCCCAGACAGGGGGCGATGACCGGGGAGCTGTTTTTT	CASSPRQGAMTGELFF
TRBJ1-2	-	TRBV10-1	TRBD1	TGCGCCACCTATTTCAGGGGGCCTGGCCCTAACTATGGCTACACCTTC	CATYFRGPGPNYGYTF
TRBJ1-1	-	TRBV7-3	-	TGTGCCAGCAGCGCGACAGGGAACACTGAAGCTTTCTTT	CASSATGNTEAFF
TRBJ1-1	-	TRBV5-1	TRBD1	TGCGCCAGCAGCTCTACCGGGACAGGGAACACTGAAGCTTTCTTT	CASSSTGTGNTEAFF
TRBJ2-3	few	TRBV5-8	TRBD2	TGTGCCAGCAGCATGCATGCTAGCGGGGGTAGCACAGATACGCAGTATTTT	CASSMHASGGSTDTQYF
TRBJ2-2	-	TRBV7-9	-	TGTGCCAGCAGCCCACCCGGGACACGACTCACCGGGGAGCTGTTTTTT	CASSPPGTRLTGELFF
TRBJ1-2	few	TRBV30	-	TGTGCCTGGGGGGCCAGGGTCACGGGCTATGGCTACACCTTC	CAWGARVTGYGYTF
TRBJ2-7	-	TRBV2	-	TGTGCCAGCAGTACCTACGACAGCTACGAGCAGTACTTC	CASSTYDSYEQYF
TRBJ2-5	-	TRBV7-9	-	TGTGCCAGCAGGGGTGACTCGTACCAAGAGACCCAGTACTTC	CASRGDSYQETQYF
TRBJ2-7	-	TRBV11-2	-	TGTGCCAGCAGCTTAGTTTCGGGATTAATAACGTCGGGTTCCTACGAGCAGTACTTC	CASSLVSGLITSGSYEQYF
TRBJ2-7	-	TRBV5-4	-	TGTGCCAGCAGCTTGGGTCTACTATCCTACGAGCAGTACTTC	CASSLGLLSYEQYF
TRBJ2-3	-	TRBV15	-	TGTGCCACCAGCCCCAGACGGGAGACAGATACGCAGTATTTT	CATSPRRETDTQYF
TRBJ1-1	-	TRBV4-1	-	TGCGCCAGCAGCCAAGACCCACAGGGTCGGACTGAAGCTTTCTTT	CASSQDPQGRTEAFF
TRBJ2-3	few	TRBV13	-	TGTGCCAGCAGCTTTCGAGGGCCAGGCACAGATACGCAGTATTTT	CASSFRGPGTDTQYF
TRBJ1-6	once	TRBV7-9	-	TGTGCCAGCAACAATCAGCAGGAAGCCGTTTCGCCCCTCCACTTT	CASNNQQEAVSPLHF
TRBJ1-1	-	TRBV19	TRBD1	TGTGCCAGTAGTGAGGACAGGGGGCGAGACACTGAAGCTTTCTTT	CASSEDRGRDTEAFF
TRBJ1-3	-	TRBV18	TRBD1	TGTGCCAGCTCACCATGGGACAGCGGAAACACCATATATTTT	CASSPWDSGNTIYF
TRBJ1-5	-	TRBV6-5	-	TGTGCCAGCAGTCGCCGGGGGGCGAGTGGGCAGCCCCAGCATTTT	CASSRRGASGQPQHF
TRBJ2-1	-	TRBV13	TRBD2	TGTGCCAGCAGCTCCCTAGCGGGAGGGTATGAGCAGTTCTTC	CASSSLAGGYEQFF